The clone carrying this TCR beta chain was picked up a small number of times. What it binds is not known. Reverse transcribing all isolated RNA meant expressed TCRB transcripts were sequenced. Assay: immunoSEQ multiplex PCR; the TCRdb copy retains only in-frame clones and omits some. The sample yields fewer than 650,000 clones, roughly a sixth seen once. This entry belongs to a study of beta chain features in type 1 diabetes. Across the whole study: Healthy donors and patients had similar age, gender and cell yields. There were 107,917,701 sorted cells examined across all samples.

V shed 5 bases and J 4 bases; nucleotides not matched to a gene: 9. The germline V gene has CDR1 MGHRA and CDR2 YSYEKL. The CDR3 sequence is 16 residues long. Notes on the study in general: For patients and controls alike, PCR might favor shorter templates to the same degree. The naive, central memory and Treg TCRB repertoires of patients appeared to be more similar to one another than those of healthy donors.

This receptor was taken from a man aged 18 to 35 in good health. This chain uses TRBV4-1 with TRBJ2-1, with 9 positions matching TRBD2. Sequencing was done on a sample of naive CD4+ T cells from blood. For the CDR3, the DNA is TGCGCCAGCAGCTCCCGGACTAGCGAAGTTTACAATGAGCAGTTCTTC. Its translation: CASSSRTSEVYNEQFF.